This TCR beta chain emerged from a study of identical twins. Study-level results: The study based its conclusions on cross-sectional statistical analysis and did not follow the same donors.

This clonotype was seen ten or more times. The antigen is not known. Everyone who gave samples was a healthy Caucasian. Unique molecular identifiers were present on the cDNA, which also gained a universal primer site by template switching. Via MiXCR, TCRdb re-called the 5' RACE reads, giving one row per CDR3 protein. In the table there are about 260,000 distinct CDR3 sequences, about 7% of which are singletons. This CDR3 is built from 16 residues. The ends were cut back, 1 base at V and 0 bases at J, with 9 bases in the middle. Per germline, CDR1 SGHVS and CDR2 FNYEAQ. These data are also associated with another study on yellow fever vaccine responses in identical twins.

This chain links TRBV7-6 with TRBJ2-2, with D maybe TRBD2 (6 bases). Sample: memory (CD45RO+) T cells sorted from blood. The sequence came from a woman younger than 35 in good health. The CDR3 nucleotides read TGTGCCAGCAGCTTAGGTAGCGGAGCGAACACCGGGGAGCTGTTTTTT. Translated, it gives CASSLGSGANTGELFF.